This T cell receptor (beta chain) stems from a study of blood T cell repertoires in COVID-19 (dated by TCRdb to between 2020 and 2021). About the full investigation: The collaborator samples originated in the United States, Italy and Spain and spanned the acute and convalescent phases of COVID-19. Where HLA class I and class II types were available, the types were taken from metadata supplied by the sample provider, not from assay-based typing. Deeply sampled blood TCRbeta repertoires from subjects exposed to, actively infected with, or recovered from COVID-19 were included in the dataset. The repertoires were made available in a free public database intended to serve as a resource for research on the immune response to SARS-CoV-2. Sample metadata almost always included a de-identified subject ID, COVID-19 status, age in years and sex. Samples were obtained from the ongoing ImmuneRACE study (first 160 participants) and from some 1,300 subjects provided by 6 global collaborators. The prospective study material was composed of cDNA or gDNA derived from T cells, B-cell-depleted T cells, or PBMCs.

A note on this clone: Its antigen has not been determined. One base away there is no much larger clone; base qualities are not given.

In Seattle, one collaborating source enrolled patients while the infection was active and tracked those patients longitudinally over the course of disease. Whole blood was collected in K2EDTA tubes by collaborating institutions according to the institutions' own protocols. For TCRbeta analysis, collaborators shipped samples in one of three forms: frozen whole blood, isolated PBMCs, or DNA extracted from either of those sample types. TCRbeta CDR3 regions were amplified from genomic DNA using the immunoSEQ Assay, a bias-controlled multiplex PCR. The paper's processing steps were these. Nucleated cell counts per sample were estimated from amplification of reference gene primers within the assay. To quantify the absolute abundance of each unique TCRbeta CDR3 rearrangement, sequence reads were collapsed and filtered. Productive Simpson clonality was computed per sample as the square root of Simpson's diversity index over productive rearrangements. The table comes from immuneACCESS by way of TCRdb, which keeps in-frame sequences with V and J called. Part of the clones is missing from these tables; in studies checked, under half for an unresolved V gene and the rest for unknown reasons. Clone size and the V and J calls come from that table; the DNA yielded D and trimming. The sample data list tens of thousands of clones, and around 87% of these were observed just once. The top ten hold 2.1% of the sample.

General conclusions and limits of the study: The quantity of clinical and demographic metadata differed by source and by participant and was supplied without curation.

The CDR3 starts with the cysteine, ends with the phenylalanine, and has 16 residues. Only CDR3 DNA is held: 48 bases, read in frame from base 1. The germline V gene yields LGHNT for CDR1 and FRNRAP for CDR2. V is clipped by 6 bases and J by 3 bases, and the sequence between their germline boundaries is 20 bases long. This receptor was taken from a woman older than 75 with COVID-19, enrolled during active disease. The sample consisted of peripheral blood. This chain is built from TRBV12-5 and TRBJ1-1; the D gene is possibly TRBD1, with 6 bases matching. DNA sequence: TGTGCTAGTGGAATGACCCGGGGGGCGCGAGACACTGAAGCTTTCTTT. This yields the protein CASGMTRGARDTEAFF.